This TCR beta chain was identified in a study of blood T cell repertoires in COVID-19. This clone occurred a few times. The protocol was immunoSEQ multiplex PCR, while the TCRdb copy is restricted to in-frame clones and leaves out a portion. Of more than 200,000 clones in the sample, about 84% were seen once. The CDR3 contains 15 residues. Germline V gene lookup returns CDR1 KGHDR and CDR2 SFDVKD. Trimming pared 4 bases from V and 0 bases from J, leaving 8 bases between. The chain couples TRBV24-1 to TRBJ2-2, with D maybe TRBD1 (5 bases). Sample: PBMCs or T cells enriched from blood (not recorded which). The sequence came from a man between 60 and 70 years old who had recovered from COVID-19. In DNA, the CDR3 is TGTGCCACCAGTGAGACAGCGCCGAACACCGGGGAGCTGTTTTTT. This encodes CATSETAPNTGELFF.